The rows below give T cell receptor beta chains drawn from one sample of a study of blood T cell repertoires in COVID-19. Measured with immunoSEQ multiplex PCR; TCRdb has only the in-frame clones, and not every one. The sample lists fewer than 350,000 clones; roughly 90% were seen once. Sequencing was performed on PBMCs or T cells enriched from blood (not recorded which). The receptor set was obtained from a woman in her twenties or thirties who had been exposed to COVID-19. The CDR3 runs from the conserved cysteine through the conserved F or W. A D gene is named only where the DNA matches it firmly. Clone size is stated in some rows and not others, as once, few, many or a class when expanded.

d_gene: TRBD2; v_gene: TRBV10-1; abundance: NA; j_gene: TRBJ2-7; CDR3aa: CASSETSGRVAYEQYF; CDR3nt: TGCGCCAGCAGTGAAACCAGCGGGAGGGTAGCCTACGAGCAGTACTTC
d_gene: TRBD1; v_gene: TRBV4-1; abundance: NA; j_gene: TRBJ2-1; CDR3aa: CASSQERGQGYYNEQFF; CDR3nt: TGCGCCAGCAGCCAAGAGAGGGGACAGGGATACTACAATGAGCAGTTCTTC
d_gene: TRBD2; v_gene: TRBV3-1/TRBV3-2; abundance: NA; j_gene: TRBJ2-7; CDR3aa: CASSQDKTIGDPGLAADLTYEQYF; CDR3nt: TGTGCCAGCAGCCAAGATAAGACGATAGGGGACCCGGGACTAGCGGCAGATTTAACCTACGAGCAGTACTTC
d_gene: NA; v_gene: TRBV2; abundance: NA; j_gene: TRBJ1-5; CDR3aa: CASNGQGGNQPQHF; CDR3nt: TGTGCCAGCAACGGGCAGGGCGGCAATCAGCCCCAGCATTTT
d_gene: TRBD1; v_gene: TRBV7-3; abundance: NA; j_gene: TRBJ2-1; CDR3aa: CASSRTGQGADEQFF; CDR3nt: TGTGCCAGCAGCCGAACGGGACAGGGGGCAGATGAGCAGTTCTTC
d_gene: TRBD1; v_gene: TRBV10-3; abundance: few; j_gene: TRBJ1-2; CDR3aa: CAISGSGTVGGYGYTF; CDR3nt: TGTGCCATCAGTGGCTCAGGGACAGTCGGGGGCTATGGCTACACCTTC
d_gene: NA; v_gene: TRBV4-1; abundance: NA; j_gene: TRBJ1-2; CDR3aa: CASSQEPGINYGYTF; CDR3nt: TGCGCCAGCAGCCAAGAGCCAGGGATTAACTATGGCTACACCTTC
d_gene: TRBD2; v_gene: TRBV25-1; abundance: NA; j_gene: TRBJ2-3; CDR3aa: CASSEFAGGTDTQYF; CDR3nt: TGTGCCAGCAGTGAATTCGCGGGGGGCACAGATACGCAGTATTTT
d_gene: NA; v_gene: TRBV30; abundance: NA; j_gene: TRBJ2-4; CDR3aa: CAWSHRVGHIQYF; CDR3nt: TGTGCCTGGAGCCACAGGGTTGGTCACATTCAGTACTTC
d_gene: NA; v_gene: TRBV6-5; abundance: NA; j_gene: TRBJ1-2; CDR3aa: CASSPGRVYGYTF; CDR3nt: TGTGCCAGCAGCCCCGGCAGGGTCTATGGCTACACCTTC
d_gene: TRBD1; v_gene: TRBV18; abundance: NA; j_gene: TRBJ1-1; CDR3aa: CASSPSTGGNTEAFF; CDR3nt: TGTGCCAGCTCACCAAGTACAGGGGGGAACACTGAAGCTTTCTTT
d_gene: TRBD2; v_gene: TRBV10-2; abundance: NA; j_gene: TRBJ2-3; CDR3aa: CASTELAGGLGDTQYF; CDR3nt: TGCGCCAGCACCGAGCTAGCGGGCGGCCTGGGAGATACGCAGTATTTT
d_gene: NA; v_gene: TRBV15; abundance: NA; j_gene: TRBJ2-7; CDR3aa: CATSRDREATYEQYF; CDR3nt: TGTGCCACCAGCAGAGATCGGGAAGCGACCTACGAGCAGTACTTC
d_gene: NA; v_gene: TRBV7-8; abundance: NA; j_gene: TRBJ2-3; CDR3aa: CASSLLWGGQLTDTQYF; CDR3nt: TGTGCCAGCAGCTTATTGTGGGGGGGACAACTCACAGATACGCAGTATTTT
d_gene: NA; v_gene: TRBV30; abundance: NA; j_gene: TRBJ1-5; CDR3aa: CAWSVLGGAPQHF; CDR3nt: TGTGCCTGGAGTGTTCTTGGGGGCGCGCCCCAGCATTTT
d_gene: NA; v_gene: TRBV7-3; abundance: NA; j_gene: TRBJ2-1; CDR3aa: CASSPRGKEQFF; CDR3nt: TGTGCCAGCAGCCCCCGGGGGAAGGAGCAGTTCTTC
d_gene: NA; v_gene: TRBV7-3; abundance: NA; j_gene: TRBJ2-5; CDR3aa: CASSLAGPLETQYF; CDR3nt: TGTGCCAGCAGCTTGGCGGGACCCTTGGAGACCCAGTACTTC
d_gene: NA; v_gene: TRBV10-3; abundance: NA; j_gene: TRBJ2-2; CDR3aa: CAISGLNFQGGELFF; CDR3nt: TGTGCCATCAGTGGATTAAATTTTCAGGGCGGGGAGCTGTTTTTT
d_gene: NA; v_gene: TRBV18; abundance: NA; j_gene: TRBJ1-2; CDR3aa: CASSPIAATLPNYGYTF; CDR3nt: TGTGCCAGCTCACCAATTGCTGCGACACTTCCTAACTATGGCTACACCTTC
d_gene: NA; v_gene: TRBV21-1; abundance: NA; j_gene: TRBJ2-3; CDR3aa: CASSRTSGSTDTQYF; CDR3nt: TGTGCCAGCAGCAGGACTAGCGGGAGCACAGATACGCAGTATTTT
d_gene: NA; v_gene: TRBV18; abundance: NA; j_gene: TRBJ1-2; CDR3aa: CASSPYQDRANYGYTF; CDR3nt: TGTGCCAGCTCACCGTACCAAGACAGAGCTAACTATGGCTACACCTTC
d_gene: TRBD2; v_gene: TRBV7-9; abundance: NA; j_gene: TRBJ2-3; CDR3aa: CASSLNRGGRADTDTQYF; CDR3nt: TGTGCCAGCAGCTTAAATCGGGGCGGGAGGGCAGACACAGATACGCAGTATTTT
d_gene: TRBD2; v_gene: TRBV27; abundance: once; j_gene: TRBJ2-2; CDR3aa: CASSDGLAGGRNTGELFF; CDR3nt: TGTGCCAGCAGTGACGGACTAGCGGGAGGCCGTAACACCGGGGAGCTGTTTTTT
d_gene: TRBD1; v_gene: TRBV14; abundance: NA; j_gene: TRBJ1-4; CDR3aa: CASSPRDRVSNEKLFF; CDR3nt: TGTGCCAGCAGCCCCCGGGACAGGGTTTCTAATGAAAAACTGTTTTTT
d_gene: TRBD2; v_gene: TRBV7-8; abundance: NA; j_gene: TRBJ2-3; CDR3aa: CASSQGTSGSSDTQYF; CDR3nt: TGTGCCAGCAGCCAAGGGACTAGCGGGAGCTCAGATACGCAGTATTTT
d_gene: NA; v_gene: TRBV28; abundance: NA; j_gene: TRBJ2-2; CDR3aa: CASSSPTYSGTNTGELFF; CDR3nt: TGTGCCAGCAGTTCACCGACCTATAGCGGAACGAACACCGGGGAGCTGTTTTTT
d_gene: TRBD1; v_gene: TRBV24-1; abundance: NA; j_gene: TRBJ1-1; CDR3aa: CATSDAGTVEEAFF; CDR3nt: TGTGCCACCAGTGATGCCGGGACAGTGGAAGAAGCTTTCTTT
d_gene: TRBD1; v_gene: TRBV4-1; abundance: NA; j_gene: TRBJ2-7; CDR3aa: CASNREDRGVYEQYF; CDR3nt: TGCGCCAGCAATAGAGAAGACAGGGGGGTCTACGAGCAGTACTTC
d_gene: TRBD1; v_gene: TRBV6-6; abundance: NA; j_gene: TRBJ1-2; CDR3aa: CASVGDRTTNYGYTF; CDR3nt: TGTGCCAGCGTGGGGGACAGGACCACTAACTATGGCTACACCTTC